The rows below give T cell receptor beta chains drawn from one sample of a study of the immune and genomic landscape of osteosarcoma. TCRdb's table, derived via immunoSEQ multiplex PCR, lists solely in-frame clones and lacks some. The profile shows some 4,400 clones, about 71% of them singletons. What was sequenced was osteosarcoma tumor tissue from the femur. These receptors all come from a human donor with osteosarcoma. Each CDR3 is given with its conserved first and last residue. D genes are given only for firm matches. Rows may omit the clone size; those that give it use once, few, many or a size class.

TRBJ2-7 | - | TRBV25-1 | - | CASTSQGAYEQYF | TGTGCAAGCACTTCCCAGGGTGCCTACGAGCAGTACTTC
TRBJ2-1 | TRBD2 | TRBV6-1 | - | CASSDLGLAGTSSYNEQFF | TGTGCCAGCAGTGATCTGGGACTAGCGGGGACAAGCTCCTACAATGAGCAGTTCTTC
TRBJ2-5 | - | TRBV4-2 | - | CASSQDRQGETQYF | TGTGCCAGCAGCCAAGATAGGCAGGGAGAGACCCAGTACTTC
TRBJ2-7 | - | TRBV5-1 | - | CASSLESLRTEQYF | TGCGCCAGCAGCTTGGAATCGCTGAGGACCGAGCAGTACTTC
TRBJ2-7 | TRBD2 | TRBV29-1 | hyperexpanded | CSVRRGSSYEQYF | TGCAGCGTTCGACGCGGGAGCTCCTACGAGCAGTACTTC
TRBJ2-5 | - | TRBV11-2 | - | CASSLGLETQYF | TGTGCCAGCAGCTTGGGACTGGAGACCCAGTACTTC
TRBJ1-2 | - | TRBV28 | once | CASRVDQEYGYTF | TGTGCCAGCAGAGTCGACCAGGAGTATGGCTACACCTTC
TRBJ2-1 | TRBD1 | TRBV5-1 | - | CASSFGTGRYNEQFF | TGCGCCAGCAGCTTTGGGACAGGGAGATACAATGAGCAGTTCTTC
TRBJ2-7 | - | TRBV7-2 | - | CASSLEGWKYF | TGTGCCAGCAGCTTAGAAGGGTGGAAGTACTTC
TRBJ1-5 | TRBD1 | TRBV6-6 | - | CASSTGGYSNQPQHF | TGTGCCAGCAGTACAGGGGGTTATAGCAATCAGCCCCAGCATTTT
TRBJ2-3 | - | TRBV4-1 | - | CASSQLQGSQYF | TGCGCCAGCAGCCAACTTCAGGGGTCGCAGTATTTT
TRBJ1-2 | TRBD1 | TRBV7-2 | - | CASSQKDRGPYGYTF | TGTGCCAGCAGCCAGAAAGACAGGGGACCCTATGGCTACACCTTC
TRBJ2-3 | TRBD1 | TRBV5-1 | - | CASSWRALGQITDTQYF | TGCGCCAGCAGCTGGCGGGCCTTGGGACAGATTACAGATACGCAGTATTTT
TRBJ2-7 | TRBD1 | TRBV5-1 | - | CASSQTGQGSYEQYF | TGCGCCAGCAGCCAAACCGGACAGGGCTCCTACGAGCAGTACTTC
TRBJ1-5 | - | TRBV11-2 | - | CASSLGRAGVHQPRHF | TGTGCCAGCAGCTTAGGCAGGGCAGGGGTGCATCAGCCCCGGCATTTT
TRBJ2-1 | - | TRBV5-4 | - | CASSLVAEGYNEQFF | TGTGCCAGCAGCTTGGTAGCGGAGGGCTACAATGAGCAGTTCTTC
TRBJ2-5 | - | TRBV14 | - | CASSQVGLLHETQYF | TGTGCCAGCAGCCAAGTTGGTTTACTACACGAGACCCAGTACTTC
TRBJ2-1 | TRBD2 | TRBV18 | - | CASSPTSGNSYNEQFF | TGTGCCAGCTCTCCTACTAGCGGGAACTCCTACAATGAGCAGTTCTTC
TRBJ2-7 | - | TRBV30 | once | CAWSPYSGGQYF | TGTGCCTGGAGTCCATACTCCGGAGGGCAGTACTTC
TRBJ2-1 | TRBD2 | TRBV27 | - | CASSLWGGRDNNEQFF | TGTGCCAGCAGTTTATGGGGCGGGAGGGATAACAATGAGCAGTTCTTC
TRBJ2-6 | - | TRBV11-2 | once | CASSLDLGVGANVLTF | TGTGCCAGCAGCTTAGATCTTGGGGTCGGGGCCAACGTCCTGACTTTC
TRBJ2-1 | TRBD1 | TRBV10-3 | - | CAISDPGQGNYNEQFF | TGTGCCATCAGTGACCCGGGACAGGGCAACTACAATGAGCAGTTCTTC
TRBJ2-5 | - | TRBV7-8 | - | CASSSGLRETQYF | TGTGCCAGCAGCTCGGGACTGAGGGAGACCCAGTACTTC
TRBJ2-4 | TRBD2 | TRBV15 | - | CATSRTSSGSNIQYF | TGTGCCACCAGCAGGACCTCTAGCGGGAGTAACATTCAGTACTTC
TRBJ2-3 | TRBD2 | TRBV7-8 | few | CASSSRTSGRARKYF | TGTGCCAGCAGCTCACGGACTAGCGGGAGGGCCAGGAAGTATTTT
TRBJ1-1 | - | TRBV6-1 | - | CASSEPGGGRAFF | TGTGCCAGCAGTGAACCGGGAGGGGGTCGGGCTTTCTTT
TRBJ1-2 | TRBD1 | TRBV4-2 | few | CASSHTQEGTGVYGYTF | TGTGCCAGCAGCCATACCCAGGAGGGGACAGGGGTGTATGGCTACACCTTC
TRBJ2-3 | - | TRBV28 | - | CASSFNPRSSGVLDTQYF | TGTGCCAGCAGTTTCAATCCCCGGAGTAGCGGCGTGCTGGATACGCAGTATTTT
TRBJ1-6 | - | TRBV2 | - | CASSELAETTNSPLHF | TGTGCCAGCAGTGAATTGGCTGAAACAACTAATTCACCCCTCCACTTT
TRBJ2-7 | TRBD2 | TRBV30 | once | CASLAGSYEQYF | TGTGCCTCTTTAGCGGGATCTTACGAGCAGTACTTC